The clone carrying this TCR beta chain was seen more than once but under ten times. Its antigen is unknown. These data come from a study of OX40 agonist ivuxolimab in advanced cancers. The overall study: Partial responses occurred in Three dose-escalation patients, one with hepatocellular carcinoma and two with cutaneous melanoma.

The germline V and J ends were trimmed by 2 bases and 2 bases, with 4 bases remaining between them. Germline CDR1 SEHNR, CDR2 FQNEAQ (reference sequence). The CDR3 totals 12 residues. Whole-study findings and limits: Within 6 weeks, CD4+ and CD8+ blood T cells expanded clonally at 0.1 to 3.0 mg/kg.

Some clones are missing from TCRdb's copy, which holds only in-frame ones; the method was immunoSEQ multiplex PCR. Of about 15,000 clones in the sample, about 80% were seen once. Sequenced here: CD4+ or CD8+ T cells sorted from blood, sampled in a trial of the OX40 agonist ivuxolimab. This receptor was obtained from an adult with an advanced solid tumor such as melanoma, head and neck, liver or kidney cancer. The chain joins TRBV7-9 to TRBJ2-7, with unresolved D. The CDR3 loop is CASSLYPYEQYF. In DNA form, the CDR3 reads TGTGCCAGCAGCTTATATCCCTACGAGCAGTACTTC.